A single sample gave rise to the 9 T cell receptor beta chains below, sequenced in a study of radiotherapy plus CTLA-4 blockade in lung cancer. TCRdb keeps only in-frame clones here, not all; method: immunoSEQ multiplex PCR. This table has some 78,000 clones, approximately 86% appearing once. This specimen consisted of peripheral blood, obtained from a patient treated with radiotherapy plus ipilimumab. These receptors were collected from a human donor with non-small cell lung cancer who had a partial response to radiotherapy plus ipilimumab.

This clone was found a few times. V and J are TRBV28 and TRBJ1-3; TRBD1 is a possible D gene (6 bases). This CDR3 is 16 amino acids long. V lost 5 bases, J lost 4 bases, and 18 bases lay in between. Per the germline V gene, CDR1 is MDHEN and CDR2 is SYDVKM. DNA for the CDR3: TGTGCCAGCAGTCGAACAGGGCAGAATGCAGGAAACACCATATATTTT. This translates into CASSRTGQNAGNTIYF.

CDR3 amino acids: CASSLSLNTGELFF. As DNA, the CDR3 is TGTGCCAGCAGCTTATCCTTGAACACCGGGGAGCTGTTTTTT. The chain employs TRBV11-2 and TRBJ2-2; the D is unclear. V lost 2 bases, J lost 1 base, and 5 bases lay in between. CDR1 and CDR2 from the germline V gene are SGHAT and FQNNGV. The CDR3 consists of 14 residues.

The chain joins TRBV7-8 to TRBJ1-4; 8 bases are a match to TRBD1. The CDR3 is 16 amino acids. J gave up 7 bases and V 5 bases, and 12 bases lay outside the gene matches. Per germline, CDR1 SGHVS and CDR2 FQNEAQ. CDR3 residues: CASSTRYGQGSEKLFF. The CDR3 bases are TGTGCCAGCAGCACCCGTTATGGACAGGGCAGTGAAAAACTGTTTTTT.

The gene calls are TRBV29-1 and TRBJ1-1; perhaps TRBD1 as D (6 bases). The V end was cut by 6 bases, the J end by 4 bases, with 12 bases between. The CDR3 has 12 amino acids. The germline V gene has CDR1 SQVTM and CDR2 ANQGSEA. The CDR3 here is CSVPGGLTEAFF. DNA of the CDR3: TGCAGCGTCCCCGGGGGGCTCACTGAAGCTTTCTTT.

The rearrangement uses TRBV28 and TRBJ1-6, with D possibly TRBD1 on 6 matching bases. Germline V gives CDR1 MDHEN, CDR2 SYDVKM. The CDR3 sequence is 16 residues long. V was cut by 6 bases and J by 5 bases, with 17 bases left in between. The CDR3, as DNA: TGTGCCAGCAGGATCCCGGGCACAGGGAATAATTCACCCCTCCACTTT. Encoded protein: CASRIPGTGNNSPLHF.

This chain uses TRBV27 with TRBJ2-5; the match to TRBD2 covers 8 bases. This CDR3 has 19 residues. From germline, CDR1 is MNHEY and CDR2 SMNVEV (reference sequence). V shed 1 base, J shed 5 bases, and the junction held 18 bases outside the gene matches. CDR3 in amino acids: CASSLWGLAGGRRGETQYF. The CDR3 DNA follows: TGTGCCAGCAGTTTATGGGGATTAGCAGGCGGGAGGAGGGGGGAGACCCAGTACTTC.

CDR3 in amino acids: CASSQDEGGYGYTF. The CDR3 coding sequence is TGCGCCAGCAGCCAAGATGAAGGGGGCTATGGCTACACCTTC. The chain links TRBV4-3 to TRBJ1-2, with a tentative D call TRBD1 (6 bases). Trimming removed 0 bases from V and 4 bases from J, with 9 bases in between. The CDR3 is made up of 14 amino acids. Germline lookup yields CDR1 LGHNA and CDR2 YSLEER.

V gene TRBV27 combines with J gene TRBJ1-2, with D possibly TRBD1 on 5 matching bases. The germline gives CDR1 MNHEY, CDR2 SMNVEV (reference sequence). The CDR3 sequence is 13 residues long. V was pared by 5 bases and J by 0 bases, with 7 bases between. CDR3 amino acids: CASSATANYGYTF. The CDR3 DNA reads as TGTGCCAGCAGTGCGACAGCTAACTATGGCTACACCTTC.

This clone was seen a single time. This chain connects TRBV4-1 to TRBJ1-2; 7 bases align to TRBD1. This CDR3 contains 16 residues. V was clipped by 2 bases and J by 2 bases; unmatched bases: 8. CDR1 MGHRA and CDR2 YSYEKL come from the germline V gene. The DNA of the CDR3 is TGCGCCAGCAGCCAAACAGGGGCGTCTCTAAACTATGGCTACACCTTC. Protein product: CASSQTGASLNYGYTF.